This T cell receptor (beta chain) was documented in a study of T cell responses to AZD1222 COVID-19 vaccine. Study-wide points: Nearly half of spike-specific TCRs reportedly go after variant regions that carry no mutations.

This clone showed up just once. What it binds is not known. The repertoire was sequenced with immunoSEQ multiplex PCR; TCRdb's copy has only in-frame clones and lacks some. This table holds 100,000 to 150,000 clones, about nine tenths found once. This TCR was sampled from an adult in good health. Sample: peripheral blood, taken on day 0 of AZD1222 vaccination.

DNA of the CDR3: TGTGCCAGCAGCAGTTCCAGGAATTGGTTCATTGAAAAACTGTTTTTT. It codes for CASSSSRNWFIEKLFF. The rearrangement uses TRBV5-6 and TRBJ1-4; unclear D gene. CDR1 SGHDT and CDR2 YYEEEE come from the germline V gene. Trimming cost V 4 bases and J 7 bases, with 20 bases left between them. CDR3 length: 16 residues. The full variable domain, completed using reference TRBV5-6 and TRBJ1-4, is DAGVTQSPTHLIKTRGQQVTLRCSPKSGHDTVSWYQQALGQGPQFIFQYYEEEERQRGNFPDRFSGHQFPNYSSELNVNALLLGDSALYLCASSSSRNWFIEKLFFGSGTQLSVL.